The text below deals with one T cell receptor beta chain. No antigen is known for it. Additional DNA sequences in this sample encode the identical CDR3. The entry originates in a study of OX40 agonist ivuxolimab in advanced cancers. About the study: With ivuxolimab, an agonistic anti-OX40 (CD134) antibody, patients were treated. A partial response was reached by three patients: one with hepatocellular carcinoma and two with cutaneous melanoma.

Study results and limitations: Expanded clones were, on average, more numerous in CD8+ T cells than in CD4+. By week 6 at 0.1 to 3.0 mg/kg, blood CD4+ and CD8+ T cells had expanded clonally.

Measured with immunoSEQ multiplex PCR; TCRdb has only the in-frame clones, and not every one. The sample includes some 76,000 clones, about nine tenths of them seen just once. The CDR3 runs 13 residues. Per the germline V gene, CDR1 is SGHTA and CDR2 is FQGTGA. V was shortened by 0 bases and J by 5 bases, with 7 bases between the two germline ends. This TCR was sampled from an adult with an advanced solid tumor such as melanoma, head and neck, liver or kidney cancer. The sequencing used CD4+ or CD8+ T cells sorted from blood, collected in a trial of the OX40 agonist ivuxolimab. The chain links TRBV7-3 to TRBJ1-1, with D hard to call. The CDR3 sequence is CASSLTRATEAFF. CDR3 DNA sequence: TGTGCCAGCAGCTTAACGAGAGCAACTGAAGCTTTCTTT.